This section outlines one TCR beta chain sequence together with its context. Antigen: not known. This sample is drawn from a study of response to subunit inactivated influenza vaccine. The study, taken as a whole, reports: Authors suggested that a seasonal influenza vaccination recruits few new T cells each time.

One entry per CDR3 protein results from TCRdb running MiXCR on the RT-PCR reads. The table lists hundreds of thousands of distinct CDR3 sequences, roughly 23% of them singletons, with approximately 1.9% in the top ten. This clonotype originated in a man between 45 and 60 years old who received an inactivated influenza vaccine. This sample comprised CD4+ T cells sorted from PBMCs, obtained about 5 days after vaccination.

CDR3 residues: CATSKGERNYGYTF. CDR3 nucleotides: TGTGCCACCAGCAAGGGGGAACGCAACTATGGCTACACCTTC. The chain links TRBV15 to TRBJ1-2, with D maybe TRBD1 (6 bases). From germline, CDR1 is LNHNV and CDR2 YYDKDF (reference sequence). Between the trimmed V and J ends, which lost 4 bases and 2 bases, there was a span of 11 bases. This CDR3 is 14 amino acids long.